These 4 T cell receptor beta chains were sequenced from one sample in a study of neurological immune-mediated disorders. TCRdb itself ran the 5' RACE reads through MiXCR, one entry per CDR3 protein. The sample shows 78,000 or so distinct CDR3 sequences, less than 5.5% of them seen only once. Material: PBMCs. The receptor set was obtained from a woman in her twenties or thirties with multiple sclerosis.

There are many counts of this clonotype. The CDR3 coding sequence is TGTGCCAGCAGCTTAGAGTCCGGCCGGGGGGAGCAGTACTTC. As protein: CASSLESGRGEQYF. J is TRBJ2-7 and V is TRBV11-2; tentatively, D is TRBD2 (6 bases). This CDR3 comprises 14 residues. The germline V gene encodes CDR1 SGHAT and CDR2 FQNNGV. V was pared by 0 bases and J by 7 bases, with 13 bases between.

There are many counts of this clonotype. The J gene is TRBJ2-7, the V gene TRBV20-1, with D unclear. V lost 1 base to trimming and J lost 0 bases, with 13 bases between them. The CDR3 consists of 15 residues. The V gene's germline CDR1 is DFQATT and CDR2 SNEGSKA (reference sequence). The chain's CDR3 is CSARGVPRVSYEQYF. CDR3 DNA: TGCAGTGCTAGAGGAGTCCCCCGAGTCTCCTACGAGCAGTACTTC.

V usage is TRBV20-1 and J usage is TRBJ2-7, with D possibly being TRBD2 (7 bases). V shed 6 bases and J shed 0 bases, with 18 bases lying between them. Germline assignment: CDR1 DFQATT and CDR2 SNEGSKA (reference sequence). The CDR3 is 15 amino acids. DNA for the CDR3: TGCAGTGCCCCCGATTCGGGGGGCGCCTCCTACGAGCAGTACTTC. Residues: CSAPDSGGASYEQYF.

The table lists this clonotype with many counts. The rearrangement uses TRBV5-1 and TRBJ2-7, with TRBD1 matching over 9 bases. The trim removed 7 bases at V and 4 bases at J, leaving 21 bases unmatched. The germline V gene encodes CDR1 SGHRS and CDR2 YFSETQ. The CDR3 contains 18 residues. The CDR3 nucleotides read TGCGCCAGCCAGACGGGACAGGGTAAATCCTATCTCCTATACGAGCAGTACTTC. This translates into CASQTGQGKSYLLYEQYF.